This entry describes one T cell receptor (beta chain). The antigen is undetermined. This sample is part of a study of a mutant IDH1 vaccine in newly diagnosed glioma. Study at large: Vaccination started 4-6 weeks after radiotherapy alone, or with temozolomide cycles. Patients got radiotherapy, temozolomide, or both beforehand, and most got both.

Notes on the study in general: Immune responses induced by the vaccine were seen in roughly 93% of patients, spanning multiple MHC alleles.

Stated time point: week 23, last vaccination. A single vaccine dose contained 300 ug of mutant IDH1 20-mer peptide, and topical imiquimod was used with it. Here immunoSEQ multiplex PCR was the method, and the copy in TCRdb shows in-frame clones only, minus some. This table holds tens of thousands of clones, about 76% found once. The specimen comprised PBMCs, sampled from a glioma patient whose treatment included an IDH1 peptide vaccine. The origin of this receptor is a man aged 45 to 65 with glioma.

The CDR3 DNA is TGTGCCAGCGAGCGGGGGGCATTCGGGGAGCTGTTTTTT. It yields the protein CASERGAFGELFF. V and J are TRBV9 and TRBJ2-2, with 9 bases matching TRBD2. This CDR3 is built from 13 residues. Trimming cost V 7 bases and J 7 bases; bases outside gene matches: 5. Germline V CDR1 and CDR2: SGDLS, YYNGEE.